This T cell receptor beta chain was identified during a study of blood T cells in healthy people across ages. Together with a sample-barcoded 5' primer, a J-beta primer mix was included in a second PCR lasting roughly 6 to 12 cycles. MiXCR, applied by TCRdb to the 5' RACE reads, yields one record per CDR3 protein. The table has 850,000 or so distinct CDR3 sequences, under 35% seen once. The germline V gene has CDR1 SGHTA and CDR2 FQGNSA. The length of the CDR3 is 16 residues. This clonotype was observed many times. Its antigen is not known. A much more abundant neighbour one base away suggests this may be a read error. Whole-study findings and limits: Both naive CD4+ cell counts and diversity were greater in long-lived donors than in aged donors.

This receptor was taken from a woman at least 80 years old in good health. Material for sequencing was blood. The V call is TRBV7-2, the J call TRBJ2-1; possible D gene TRBD2, 6 bases. The J call may be incorrect, as the DNA end agrees better with TRBJ2-7. CDR3 coding DNA: TGTGCCAGCAGCTTAGCTTCTGGGGGGTCTTACAATGAGCAGTACTTC. This gives the protein CASSLASGGSYNEQYF.